Listed below are T cell receptor beta chains from one sample, sequenced in a study of shared clonotypes between healthy human individuals. Using immunoSEQ multiplex PCR, the repertoire was profiled, and TCRdb retains in-frame clones only, with some absent. The sample gives 2 million to 2.5 million clones, around 92% of which show up once; 0.37% is in the top ten. The sample comprised naive CD4+ T cells from PBMCs. The source is a man aged 18 to 35 in good health. Some clones in this sample may be carry-over from other donors' samples. CDR3s include the opening cysteine and the closing phenylalanine or tryptophan. The order of the fields is V gene, J gene, clone size, D gene, CDR3 protein, CDR3 DNA. The D gene is left open where the match is weak. Size is stated for part of the rows, as once, few or many counts, or as a class when the clone is expanded.

V: TRBV11-1; J: TRBJ2-7; size: .; D: TRBD2; CDR3: CASSLAGLADFYEQYF; DNA: TGTGCCAGCAGCTTAGCCGGACTAGCGGACTTCTACGAGCAGTACTTC
V: TRBV6-6; J: TRBJ2-2; size: .; D: TRBD1; CDR3: CASTLTGDGELFF; DNA: TGTGCCAGCACTTTGACAGGGGACGGGGAGCTGTTTTTT
V: TRBV21-1; J: TRBJ2-3; size: .; D: .; CDR3: CASSKTGGSPHPTDTQYF; DNA: TGTGCCAGCAGCAAAACGGGCGGGAGCCCCCACCCCACAGATACGCAGTATTTT
V: TRBV18; J: TRBJ2-5; size: .; D: .; CDR3: CASSPRQDGTQYF; DNA: TGTGCCAGCTCACCACGACAGGATGGGACCCAGTACTTC
V: TRBV5-4; J: TRBJ2-1; size: .; D: .; CDR3: CASSRGGRGPNEQFF; DNA: TGTGCCAGCAGCCGAGGGGGGAGGGGGCCCAATGAGCAGTTCTTC
V: TRBV28; J: TRBJ2-1; size: .; D: TRBD2; CDR3: CASSSIAGGPYNEQFF; DNA: TGTGCCAGCAGTTCGATAGCGGGAGGGCCCTACAATGAGCAGTTCTTC
V: TRBV18; J: TRBJ2-1; size: .; D: .; CDR3: CASSPMAQYNEQFF; DNA: TGTGCCAGCTCACCAATGGCACAGTACAATGAGCAGTTCTTC
V: TRBV7-9; J: TRBJ2-2; size: .; D: .; CDR3: CASSLSAGPVRAGELFF; DNA: TGTGCCAGCAGCTTATCGGCGGGGCCGGTCCGGGCCGGGGAGCTGTTTTTT
V: TRBV19; J: TRBJ1-2; size: .; D: .; CDR3: CASSPRADYGYTF; DNA: TGTGCCAGTAGTCCCAGGGCGGACTATGGCTACACCTTC
V: TRBV18; J: TRBJ1-4; size: few; D: .; CDR3: CASSPTVVEKLFF; DNA: TGTGCCAGCTCACCCACGGTAGTTGAAAAACTGTTTTTT
V: TRBV2; J: TRBJ2-5; size: .; D: .; CDR3: CASRKGQPGQETQYF; DNA: TGTGCCAGCAGGAAAGGACAGCCGGGCCAAGAGACCCAGTACTTC
V: TRBV30; J: TRBJ1-3; size: .; D: .; CDR3: CAWVGEASGNTIYF; DNA: TGTGCCTGGGTGGGCGAGGCCTCTGGAAACACCATATATTTT
V: TRBV25-1; J: TRBJ1-5; size: .; D: TRBD1; CDR3: CASSESGQGTNQPQHF; DNA: TGTGCCAGCAGTGAATCGGGACAGGGGACCAATCAGCCCCAGCATTTT
V: TRBV7-2; J: TRBJ2-1; size: .; D: .; CDR3: CASSLSRSSYNEQFF; DNA: TGTGCCAGCAGCCTGTCAAGAAGCTCCTACAATGAGCAGTTCTTC
V: TRBV9; J: TRBJ2-1; size: .; D: TRBD2; CDR3: CASSVGLAPHNEQFF; DNA: TGTGCCAGCAGCGTGGGACTAGCGCCACACAATGAGCAGTTCTTC
V: TRBV28; J: TRBJ2-7; size: .; D: .; CDR3: CASSIPGYEQYF; DNA: TGTGCCAGCAGCATCCCCGGGTACGAGCAGTACTTC
V: TRBV10-1; J: TRBJ2-2; size: .; D: TRBD2; CDR3: CASQAGDQSGELFF; DNA: TGCGCCAGCCAGGCGGGGGATCAGTCCGGGGAGCTGTTTTTT
V: TRBV29-1; J: TRBJ2-3; size: .; D: TRBD2; CDR3: CSVDSPSGTTDTQYF; DNA: TGCAGCGTTGATAGTCCTAGCGGGACCACAGATACGCAGTATTTT
V: TRBV18; J: TRBJ1-2; size: few; D: .; CDR3: CASSPGRQIGYTF; DNA: TGTGCCAGCTCACCGGGCAGGCAGATCGGCTACACCTTC
V: TRBV28; J: TRBJ2-7; size: .; D: .; CDR3: CASSLSGTITREPPSYEQYF; DNA: TGTGCCAGCAGTTTATCGGGAACGATCACCAGGGAGCCCCCCTCCTACGAGCAGTACTTC
V: TRBV5-6; J: TRBJ1-3; size: .; D: .; CDR3: CASSKTTNSGNTIYF; DNA: TGTGCCAGCAGCAAGACCACCAACTCTGGAAACACCATATATTTT
V: TRBV5-8; J: TRBJ2-3; size: .; D: TRBD2; CDR3: CASSQGASGRVGTDTQYF; DNA: TGTGCCAGCAGCCAAGGGGCTAGCGGGAGAGTTGGAACAGATACGCAGTATTTT
V: TRBV5-1; J: TRBJ1-2; size: .; D: .; CDR3: CASSSDRYGYTF; DNA: TGCGCCAGCAGCTCCGATAGATATGGCTACACCTTC
V: TRBV6-6; J: TRBJ2-1; size: .; D: TRBD2; CDR3: CASYRLGTTYNEQFF; DNA: TGTGCCAGTTACCGACTGGGGACTACCTACAATGAGCAGTTCTTC
V: TRBV28; J: TRBJ2-7; size: .; D: TRBD2; CDR3: CASSSGRAYEQYF; DNA: TGTGCCAGTTCTAGCGGGAGGGCCTACGAGCAGTACTTC
V: TRBV18; J: TRBJ1-5; size: .; D: .; CDR3: CASSFDRSNSNQPQHF; DNA: TGTGCCAGCTCTTTCGACCGCTCCAATAGCAATCAGCCCCAGCATTTT
V: TRBV29-1; J: TRBJ2-7; size: .; D: TRBD1; CDR3: CSVARGRDRVYEQYF; DNA: TGCAGCGTTGCAAGGGGCCGGGACAGGGTATACGAGCAGTACTTC
V: TRBV18; J: TRBJ1-5; size: .; D: .; CDR3: CASSPQGFGNQPQHF; DNA: TGTGCCAGCTCACCACAAGGTTTCGGCAATCAGCCCCAGCATTTT
V: TRBV6-5; J: TRBJ2-2; size: .; D: .; CDR3: CASSYVTTASGGELFF; DNA: TGTGCCAGCAGTTACGTTACTACAGCGTCGGGCGGGGAGCTGTTTTTT
V: TRBV2; J: TRBJ2-1; size: once; D: .; CDR3: CASSEQGLAAYNEQFF; DNA: TGTGCCAGCAGTGAACAGGGGCTAGCGGCCTACAATGAGCAGTTCTTC
V: TRBV15; J: TRBJ2-3; size: .; D: TRBD2; CDR3: CATSRRSGTSGTDTQYF; DNA: TGTGCCACCAGCAGACGGTCCGGGACTAGCGGGACAGATACGCAGTATTTT
V: TRBV21-1; J: TRBJ2-2; size: .; D: .; CDR3: CASGQPGNTGELFF; DNA: TGTGCCAGCGGCCAACCAGGGAACACCGGGGAGCTGTTTTTT
V: TRBV5-1; J: TRBJ2-1; size: .; D: TRBD1; CDR3: CASSLGGGTSSSYNEQFF; DNA: TGCGCCAGCAGCTTGGGAGGGGGCACTTCCAGCTCCTACAATGAGCAGTTCTTC
V: TRBV6-5; J: TRBJ1-3; size: .; D: .; CDR3: CASRRRSSGNTIYF; DNA: TGTGCCAGCAGAAGGAGGAGCTCTGGAAACACCATATATTTT
V: TRBV5-1; J: TRBJ2-2; size: .; D: .; CDR3: CASTDDAKWTGELFF; DNA: TGCGCCAGCACCGATGACGCTAAATGGACCGGGGAGCTGTTTTTT
V: TRBV28; J: TRBJ2-3; size: once; D: .; CDR3: CASFSGGARGTDTQYF; DNA: TGTGCCAGCTTCTCCGGTGGCGCCCGGGGCACAGATACGCAGTATTTT